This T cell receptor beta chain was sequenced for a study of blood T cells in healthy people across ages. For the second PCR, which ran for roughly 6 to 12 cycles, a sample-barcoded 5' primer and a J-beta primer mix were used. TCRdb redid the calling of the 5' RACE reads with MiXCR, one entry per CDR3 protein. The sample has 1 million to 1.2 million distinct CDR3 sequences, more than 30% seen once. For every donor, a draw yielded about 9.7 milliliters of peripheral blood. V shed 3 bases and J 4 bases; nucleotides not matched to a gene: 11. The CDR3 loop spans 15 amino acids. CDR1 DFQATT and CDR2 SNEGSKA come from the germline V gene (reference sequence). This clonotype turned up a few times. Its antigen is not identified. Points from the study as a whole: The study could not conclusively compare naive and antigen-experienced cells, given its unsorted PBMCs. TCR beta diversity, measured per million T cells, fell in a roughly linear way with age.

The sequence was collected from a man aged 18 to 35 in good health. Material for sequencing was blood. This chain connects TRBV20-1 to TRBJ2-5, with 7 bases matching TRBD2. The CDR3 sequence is CSASPLAEGGETQYF. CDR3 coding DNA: TGCAGTGCTAGCCCTCTAGCGGAGGGAGGAGAGACCCAGTACTTC.